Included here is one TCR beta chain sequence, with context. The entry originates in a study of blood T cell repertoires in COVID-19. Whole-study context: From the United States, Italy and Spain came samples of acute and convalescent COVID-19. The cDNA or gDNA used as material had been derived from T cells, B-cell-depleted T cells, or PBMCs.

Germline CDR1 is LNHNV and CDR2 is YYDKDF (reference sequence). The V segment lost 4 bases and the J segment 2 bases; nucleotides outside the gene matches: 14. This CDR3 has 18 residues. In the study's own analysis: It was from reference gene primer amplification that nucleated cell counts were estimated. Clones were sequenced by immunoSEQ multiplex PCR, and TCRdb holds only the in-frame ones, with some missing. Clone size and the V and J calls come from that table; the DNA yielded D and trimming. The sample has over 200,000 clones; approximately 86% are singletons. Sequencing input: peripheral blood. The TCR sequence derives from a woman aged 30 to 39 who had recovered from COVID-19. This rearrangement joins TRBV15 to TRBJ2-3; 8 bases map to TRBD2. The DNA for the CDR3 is TGTGCCACCAGCACGCCCCAGGGGACTAGTTTTATCACAGATACGCAGTATTTT. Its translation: CATSTPQGTSFITDTQYF.